This T cell receptor beta chain originates from a study of identical twins. This clonotype was detected a few times. Its target is unknown. Study results and limitations: Sequences that were out-of-frame, alpha and twin-shared displayed an excess of low generation probability. Recombination models fit unrelated individuals' TCR alpha sharing but underestimated twins'.

The CDR3 length is 15 residues. Germline CDR1 and CDR2: ENHRY and SYGVKD. With 3 bases clipped from V and 5 bases from J, the junction kept 7 bases outside the gene matches. TCRdb redid the calling of the 5' RACE reads with MiXCR, one entry per CDR3 protein. The data contain 1,800,000 or so distinct CDR3 sequences, under 35% of them singletons. The V gene is TRBV10-3, the J gene TRBJ2-3, with 8 nucleotides matching TRBD2. The specimen sequenced was cord blood. This clonotype was sampled from a newborn girl in good health. The CDR3 protein is CAISDRAGGEDTQYF. CDR3 DNA sequence: TGTGCCATCAGTGATCGTGCGGGGGGAGAAGATACGCAGTATTTT.